These T cell receptor beta chains were read from a single sample in a study of hypomethylating agent response in myelodysplastic syndrome. The assay was immunoSEQ multiplex PCR, and TCRdb's table has in-frame clones only and misses some. This sample has 1,500 to 2,000 clones, with more than 75% found just once. Source: bone marrow, taken before or after starting hypomethylating agent treatment for myelodysplastic syndrome (not recorded which). These receptors were collected from a human donor with myelodysplastic syndrome. CDR3s include the opening cysteine and the closing phenylalanine or tryptophan. The D gene is left open where the match is weak. Size tells how often a clone was seen (once, few, many) or the class of an expanded clone, and some rows leave it out.

TRBV5-1	TRBD2	TRBJ2-5	NA	TGCGCCAGCAGCTTTTCGACTAGCGGTGGTGGAGAGACCCAGTACTTC	CASSFSTSGGGETQYF
TRBV6-1	TRBD1	TRBJ1-2	NA	TGTGCCAGCAGTAACATTCTACAGGGGTCCTATGGCTACACCTTC	CASSNILQGSYGYTF
TRBV18	NA	TRBJ2-5	NA	TGTGCCAGCTCACCGGGGCCCCAAGAGACCCAGTACTTC	CASSPGPQETQYF
TRBV5-1	TRBD1	TRBJ1-6	NA	TGCGCCAGCAGCTTTGGACAGGGAGGCTATAATTCACCCCTCCACTTT	CASSFGQGGYNSPLHF
TRBV10-1	NA	TRBJ2-7	NA	TGCGCCAGCAGTGAAGCCTATTTGGGTAAATCCTACGAGCAGTACTTC	CASSEAYLGKSYEQYF
TRBV5-1	TRBD1	TRBJ2-5	NA	TGCGCCAGCAGCTTCACAGGGGGTTTTCAAGAGACCCAGTACTTC	CASSFTGGFQETQYF
TRBV29-1	NA	TRBJ2-5	NA	TGCAGCGTTGTTGTGGAGACCCAGTACTTC	CSVVVETQYF
TRBV18	TRBD1	TRBJ1-2	NA	TGTGCCAGCCGCAGGACAGGGAATAACTATGGCTACACCTTC	CASRRTGNNYGYTF
TRBV6-4	TRBD2	TRBJ2-3	NA	TGTGCCAGCAGTGACTCTAGCGGGGGGGCAGATACGCAGTATTTT	CASSDSSGGADTQYF
TRBV6-5	NA	TRBJ2-5	NA	TGTGCCAGCAGTTACTCGGGCGGCCGAGAGACCCAGTACTTC	CASSYSGGRETQYF
TRBV5-1	TRBD1	TRBJ2-3	NA	TGCGCCAGCAGCGGGGGACAGAGCACAGATACGCAGTATTTT	CASSGGQSTDTQYF
TRBV11-3	TRBD2	TRBJ2-7	NA	TGTGCCAGCAGCAATGCCCAGCGGGGGTGGGATCCAGAATACGAGCAGTACTTC	CASSNAQRGWDPEYEQYF
TRBV2	NA	TRBJ1-4	NA	TGTGCCAGCAGTCCCACAGGGCTGGTTAATGAAAAACTGTTTTTT	CASSPTGLVNEKLFF
TRBV10-2	NA	TRBJ2-7	NA	TGCGCCAGCAGTGGGGGACACCTAAGGGGCTACGAGCAGTACTTC	CASSGGHLRGYEQYF
TRBV7-6	NA	TRBJ2-7	NA	TGTGCCAGCAGCCTCAGGGGCGCGGACTACGAGCAGTACTTC	CASSLRGADYEQYF
TRBV7-7	NA	TRBJ2-7	few	TGTGCCAGCAGCTTAGCGCAAGGGAACGAGCAGTACTTC	CASSLAQGNEQYF
TRBV9	TRBD1	TRBJ1-3	NA	TGTGCCAGCAGCGTAGCCGGGACAGGGTATGGAAACACCATATATTTT	CASSVAGTGYGNTIYF
TRBV7-8	TRBD2	TRBJ2-3	NA	TGTGCCAGCAGCCGGACTAGCGGGGTGGGTACGCAGTATTTT	CASSRTSGVGTQYF
TRBV11-3	TRBD1	TRBJ2-5	NA	TGTGCCAGCAGCTCCTCCGGGACAGGGGTTGAGACCCAGTACTTC	CASSSSGTGVETQYF
TRBV7-8	TRBD1	TRBJ2-3	NA	TGTGCCAGCAGCCTCCGGGACAGGGGGCTTATCGGAGATACGCAGTATTTT	CASSLRDRGLIGDTQYF
TRBV4-1	NA	TRBJ2-5	NA	TGCGCCAGCAGCCAAGAGCCGGGGGAGACCCAGTACTTC	CASSQEPGETQYF
TRBV5-6	TRBD1	TRBJ1-2	NA	TGTGCCAGCAGCGCTGACAGGGTTGGCTACACCTTC	CASSADRVGYTF
TRBV4-3	NA	TRBJ1-2	NA	TGCGCCAGCAGCCAAGACACTGATGGATTTGGTGGCTACACCTTC	CASSQDTDGFGGYTF
TRBV11-2	TRBD1	TRBJ2-5	NA	TGTGCCAGCAGCTTAGATTCTAGAGGGGGCGAGACCCAGTACTTC	CASSLDSRGGETQYF
TRBV19	NA	TRBJ1-2	NA	TGTGCCAGTAGTATATCCGTGAACTATGGCTACACCTTC	CASSISVNYGYTF
TRBV4-1	NA	TRBJ2-3	NA	TGCGCCAGCAGCCAAGATGGCCCGGGCACAGATACGCAGTATTTT	CASSQDGPGTDTQYF
TRBV30	TRBD1	TRBJ1-4	NA	TGTGCCTGGAGTCCGGACAGGGGGTGGGAACTGTTTTTT	CAWSPDRGWELFF
TRBV10-3	NA	TRBJ1-2	NA	TGTGCCATCAGTGAAGGGGAGGGGCTTCTTGGTGGCTACACCTTC	CAISEGEGLLGGYTF
TRBV6-5	NA	TRBJ1-6	NA	TGTGCCAGCAGGCCTAGAGAACGTTCACCCCTCCACTTT	CASRPRERSPLHF
TRBV4-3	TRBD2	TRBJ2-7	NA	TGCGCCAGCAGCCAAGGTTCCACTCCTAGCGGGGGCCACGAGCAGTACTTC	CASSQGSTPSGGHEQYF
TRBV6-1	NA	TRBJ1-6	NA	TGTGCCAGCAGTGCCCAGGTAGAATCACCCCTCCACTTT	CASSAQVESPLHF
TRBV2	TRBD1	TRBJ1-5	NA	TGTGCCAGCAGTCGGGACAGCGGCAATCAGCCCCAGCATTTT	CASSRDSGNQPQHF
TRBV18	NA	TRBJ1-1	NA	TGTGCCAGCTCACCACCGGGAGGCACTGAAGCTTTCTTT	CASSPPGGTEAFF
TRBV7-8	NA	TRBJ2-3	NA	TGTGCCAGCACGAGGAGGCTGACGGCCCTTAGCACAGATACGCAGTATTTT	CASTRRLTALSTDTQYF
TRBV6-4	NA	TRBJ2-1	NA	TGTGCCAGCAGTGACTCGCCGGACAGATATGAGCAGTTCTTC	CASSDSPDRYEQFF
TRBV2	TRBD2	TRBJ2-1	NA	TGTGCCAGCAGTAGGGTAGGGACTAGCGGGGGGCAGGGTGAGCAGTTCTTC	CASSRVGTSGGQGEQFF
TRBV27	NA	TRBJ1-2	NA	TGTGCCAGCAGTCTATTTCCGTACTCTAACTATGGCTACACCTTC	CASSLFPYSNYGYTF
TRBV4-1	TRBD1	TRBJ1-1	NA	TGCGCCAGCAGCCGACCCGGGACAGCTCCTTTCTTT	CASSRPGTAPFF
TRBV5-1	NA	TRBJ2-3	once	TGCGCCAGCAGCTTGGGGCAATCAGACACGCAGTATTTT	CASSLGQSDTQYF
TRBV29-1	TRBD1	TRBJ1-2	NA	TGCAGCGTTGAGGACAGGTTATACTATGGCTACACCTTC	CSVEDRLYYGYTF
TRBV18	NA	TRBJ2-2	NA	TGTGCCAGCTCACCCCTGCCGACCCCGGGCACCGGGGAGCTGTTTTTT	CASSPLPTPGTGELFF